Below, 19 T cell receptor beta chains from the same sample are listed, as sequenced in a study of OX40 agonist ivuxolimab in advanced cancers. Clones were read by immunoSEQ multiplex PCR, and TCRdb kept only the in-frame ones, dropping some. The profile shows 95,000 to 150,000 clones, 93% of them singletons. Sequencing used CD4+ or CD8+ T cells sorted from blood, obtained in a trial of the OX40 agonist ivuxolimab. These receptors were taken from an adult with an advanced solid tumor such as melanoma, head and neck, liver or kidney cancer.

The gene calls are TRBV25-1 and TRBJ2-2, with D possibly matching TRBD1 (6 bases). Trimming pared 4 bases from V and 0 bases from J, leaving 12 bases between. From germline, CDR1 is MGHDK and CDR2 SYGVNS. The CDR3 runs 16 residues. The CDR3 bases are TGTGCCAGCAGTGGAGCCGGGACAACGAACACCGGGGAGCTGTTTTTT. It yields the protein CASSGAGTTNTGELFF.

V gene TRBV7-2 combines with J gene TRBJ2-3; D may be TRBD2 (7 bases). Germline V gives CDR1 SGHTA, CDR2 FQGNSA. V lost 9 bases to trimming and J lost 1 base, with 20 bases between them. The CDR3 has 16 residues. This CDR3 reads CASTTNRAGGTDTQYF. CDR3 nucleotide sequence: TGTGCCAGTACAACGAACAGGGCGGGGGGCACAGATACGCAGTATTTT.

The chain combines TRBV25-1 with TRBJ2-7; D is ambiguous. V lost 1 base, J lost 3 bases, and 7 bases lay in between. CDR1 MGHDK and CDR2 SYGVNS come from the germline V gene. The CDR3 is 13 residues long. The CDR3 loop is CASSESVGYEQYF. The CDR3 DNA is TGTGCCAGCAGTGAATCGGTGGGCTACGAGCAGTACTTC.

This rearrangement joins TRBV7-9 to TRBJ1-1, with 8 bases fitting TRBD1. The CDR3 consists of 12 residues. CDR1 is SEHNR and CDR2 is FQNEAQ in the germline V gene (reference sequence). V was clipped by 8 bases and J by 1 base; unmatched bases: 0. The CDR3 spells CASDRGNTEAFF. CDR3 bases: TGTGCCAGCGACAGGGGGAACACTGAAGCTTTCTTT. The entire variable domain, with the rest obtained from reference TRBV7-9 and TRBJ1-1, is as follows: DTGVSQNPRHKITKRGQNVTFRCDPISEHNRLYWYRQTLGQGPEFLTYFQNEAQLEKSRLLSDRFSAERPKGSFSTLEIQRTEQGDSAMYLCASDRGNTEAFFGQGTRLTVV.

The chain has TRBV5-4 and TRBJ1-4; D gene ambiguous. The CDR3 totals 14 residues. Germline V gene lookup returns CDR1 SGHNT and CDR2 YYREEE (reference sequence). V was cut by 4 bases and J by 0 bases, with 7 bases left in between. The CDR3 loop reads CASSTGTTNEKLFF. The DNA of the CDR3 is TGTGCCAGCAGCACCGGGACAACTAATGAAAAACTGTTTTTT.

The chain recombines TRBV5-1 with TRBJ1-1, with a weak D call TRBD1 (5 bases). The germline V gene encodes CDR1 SGHRS and CDR2 YFSETQ. CDR3 length: 13 residues. V was clipped by 1 base and J by 7 bases, with 11 bases between them. In nucleotides, the CDR3 is TGCGCCAGCAGCTTGCGCAGGGATGGTGAAGCTTTCTTT. This encodes CASSLRRDGEAFF.

This chain links TRBV9 with TRBJ2-7; TRBD2 aligns across 10 bases. This CDR3 is 15 amino acids long. J gave up 3 bases and V 0 bases, and 3 bases lay outside the gene matches. Per germline, CDR1 SGDLS and CDR2 YYNGEE. The DNA for the CDR3 is TGTGCCAGCAGCGTAGATCCTAGCGGGAGCTACGAGCAGTACTTC. Translated: CASSVDPSGSYEQYF.

This chain links TRBV5-1 with TRBJ1-3; possible D gene TRBD1, 6 bases. Germline CDR1 and CDR2: SGHRS and YFSETQ. Trimming took 4 bases from V and 1 from J, leaving 12 bases between them. The CDR3 runs to 15 residues. CDR3 DNA sequence: TGCGCCAGCAGCCCCACAGGGTCATCTGGAAACACCATATATTTT. This codes for CASSPTGSSGNTIYF.

The chain employs TRBV6-5 and TRBJ1-5, with 8 bases matching TRBD1. The length of the CDR3 is 15 residues. Germline trimming cut 2 bases from V and 7 bases from J; bases unmatched to any gene: 7. CDR1 and CDR2 (germline): MNHEY, SVGAGI. The CDR3 region has the DNA TGTGCCAGCAGTTACGTGACAGGGGAAGGGCAGCCCCAGCATTTT. Residues: CASSYVTGEGQPQHF.

This chain connects TRBV27 to TRBJ2-1; D may be TRBD2 (5 bases). Germline CDR1 MNHEY, CDR2 SMNVEV (reference sequence). Trimming took 6 bases from V and 0 from J, leaving 9 bases between them. The CDR3 loop spans 14 amino acids. The CDR3, as DNA: TGTGCCAGCAGAAGGACTGACTCCTACAATGAGCAGTTCTTC. Translated, it gives CASRRTDSYNEQFF.

The chain links TRBV20-1 to TRBJ2-7; D is ambiguous. The CDR3 is made up of 11 amino acids. Trimming stripped 3 bases from V and 6 bases from J, with 9 bases between. CDR1 and CDR2 from the germline V gene are DFQATT and SNEGSKA (reference sequence). The CDR3: CSARSGSEQYF. CDR3 DNA sequence: TGCAGTGCTAGGAGTGGTTCCGAGCAGTACTTC.

This chain connects TRBV2 to TRBJ2-2; 7 nucleotides line up with TRBD1. The CDR3 sequence is 16 residues long. V lost 6 bases to trimming and J lost 3 bases; unmatched junction nucleotides: 10. The germline V gene encodes CDR1 SNHLY and CDR2 FYNNEI. The CDR3: CASRDLRQGDTGELFF. CDR3 nucleotide sequence: TGTGCCAGCAGGGACCTGAGACAGGGAGACACCGGGGAGCTGTTTTTT.

This clone was counted once. V and J are TRBV4-3 and TRBJ1-1; D gene ambiguous. V lost 1 base and J lost 3, with 9 bases in between. Per the germline V gene, CDR1 is LGHNA and CDR2 is YSLEER. The CDR3 runs to 14 residues. The chain's CDR3 is CASSQGGVDTEAFF. The CDR3 DNA is TGCGCCAGCAGCCAAGGGGGTGTTGACACTGAAGCTTTCTTT.

A single count supports this clone. The rearrangement joins TRBV7-8 to TRBJ2-1; TRBD2 aligns across 8 bases. This CDR3 is built from 14 residues. The ends lost 2 bases at V and 4 bases at J; junction bases unmatched: 1. Germline V gene sequence: CDR1 SGHVS, CDR2 FQNEAQ. The CDR3 coding sequence is TGTGCCAGCAGCTTAACTAGCGGTTACAATGAGCAGTTCTTC. Translating gives CASSLTSGYNEQFF. Full variable domain (outside the CDR3, taken from reference TRBV7-8 and TRBJ2-1): GAGVSQSPRYKVAKRGQDVALRCDPISGHVSLFWYQQALGQGPEFLTYFQNEAQLDKSGLPSDRFFAERPEGSVSTLKIQRTQQEDSAVYLCASSLTSGYNEQFFGPGTRLTVL.

J is TRBJ1-5 and V is TRBV5-5; D is uncertain. In germline, CDR1 is SGHKS, CDR2 YYEKEE (reference sequence). Trimming took off 2 bases at V and 0 bases at J, with 9 bases between the two ends. CDR3 size: 15 residues. The DNA for the CDR3 is TGTGCCAGCAGCTTTGTTGCCGATAGCAATCAGCCCCAGCATTTT. Translating gives CASSFVADSNQPQHF.

The chain recombines TRBV7-8 with TRBJ2-5, with D perhaps TRBD1 (5 bases). The germline gives CDR1 SGHVS, CDR2 FQNEAQ. This CDR3 is 14 amino acids long. Trimming took 2 bases from V and 1 from J, leaving 8 bases between them. DNA of the CDR3: TGTGCCAGCAGCTTATGGGGCGGCCAAGAGACCCAGTACTTC. Translating it yields CASSLWGGQETQYF.

Of note for this clone: Distinct nucleotide sequences in the sample also encode this CDR3. The gene calls are TRBV6-5 and TRBJ2-7; 11 nucleotides match TRBD1. V lost 8 bases to trimming and J lost 4 bases; unmatched junction nucleotides: 7. From germline, CDR1 is MNHEY and CDR2 SVGAGI. The CDR3 has 14 amino acids. The CDR3 DNA reads TGTGCCAGCGGATGGACAGGGGGCGGATACGAGCAGTACTTC. This gives the protein CASGWTGGGYEQYF.

The gene calls are TRBV4-3 and TRBJ2-3, with 11 nucleotides matching TRBD2. The CDR3 loop spans 17 amino acids. Germline V gene lookup returns CDR1 LGHNA and CDR2 YSLEER. The J segment lost 4 bases and the V segment lost 0 bases, leaving 6 bases of the junction unmatched. The CDR3 DNA is TGCGCCAGCAGCCAAGATCTAGCGGGAGGACTCCCAGATACGCAGTATTTT. It specifies CASSQDLAGGLPDTQYF.

The genes are TRBV9 and TRBJ2-3; unclear D gene. V lost 4 bases and J 5 bases, leaving 11 bases between the germline ends. The germline gives CDR1 SGDLS, CDR2 YYNGEE. CDR3 size: 13 residues. The CDR3 reads CASSHLSKDTQYF. The CDR3 bases are TGTGCCAGCAGCCATCTTTCGAAAGATACGCAGTATTTT.